This TCR beta chain stems from a study of control samples from healthy donors and cancer patients. Assay: immunoSEQ multiplex PCR; the TCRdb copy retains only in-frame clones and omits some. Among some 220,000 clones listed, just under 95% were seen once. The germline gives CDR1 SQVTM, CDR2 ANQGSEA. CDR3 length: 13 residues. Trimming stripped 7 bases from V and 0 bases from J, with 9 bases between. The clonotype was recovered from a man aged 45-60 years in good health. Sample: blood. J is TRBJ1-4 and V is TRBV29-1, with D unresolved. The CDR3 here is CSARSPTNEKLFF. For the CDR3, the DNA is TGCAGCGCAAGATCACCAACTAATGAAAAACTGTTTTTT.